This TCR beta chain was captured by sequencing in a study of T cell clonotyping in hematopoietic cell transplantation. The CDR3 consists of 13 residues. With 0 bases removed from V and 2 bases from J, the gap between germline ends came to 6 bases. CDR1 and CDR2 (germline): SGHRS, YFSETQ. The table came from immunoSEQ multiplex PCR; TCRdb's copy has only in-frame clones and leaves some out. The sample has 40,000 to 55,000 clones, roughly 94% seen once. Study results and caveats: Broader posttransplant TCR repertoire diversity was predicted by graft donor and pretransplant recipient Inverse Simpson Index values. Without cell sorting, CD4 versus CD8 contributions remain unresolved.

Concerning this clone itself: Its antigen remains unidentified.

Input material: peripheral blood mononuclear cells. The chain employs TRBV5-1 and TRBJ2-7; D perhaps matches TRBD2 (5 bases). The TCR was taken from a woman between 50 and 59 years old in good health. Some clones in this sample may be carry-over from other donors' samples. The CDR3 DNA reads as TGCGCCAGCAGCTTGGGGAGGCCCTACGAGCAGTACTTC. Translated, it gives CASSLGRPYEQYF.